The TCR beta chain described here comes from a study of T-cell memory formation after mild COVID-19. The overall study: Across donors, TCR clusters were largely donor specific.

This clonotype came up a few times. Its antigen remains unknown. Points from the study as a whole: Detection of some responders pre-infection suggested pre-existing cross-reactive memory T cells participated. The study found balanced CD4/CD8 in clones contracting day 15 to 85 and a CD4+ lean in later expanders.

The V end lost 5 bases, the J end lost 6 bases, and 14 bases lay between the germline ends. The CDR3 runs to 13 residues. Germline CDR1 and CDR2: SGHTA and FQGNSA. TCRdb passed the 5' RACE reads through MiXCR, listing each CDR3 protein once. The data hold about 57,000 distinct CDR3 sequences, with 9% to 15% observed a single time. The sequence derives from a man aged 18 to 30 who had mild COVID-19 (a few samples of this study predate the infection). Cell type and time point are not known. Material: PBMCs or a T cell subset sorted from them (not recorded which). The rearrangement links TRBV7-2 to TRBJ2-7; no clear D gene. In DNA form, the CDR3 reads TGTGCCAGCAGCCCTAGACCGGTCTCCGAGCAGTACTTC. Its protein is CASSPRPVSEQYF.